This T cell receptor (beta chain) was recovered during a study of identifying expanded T cells in peripheral blood. This CDR3 region has 18 residues. The germline gives CDR1 WNHNN, CDR2 SYGVQD (reference sequence). Trimming left V 2 bases short and J 4 bases short, with 21 bases between. This clone is a singleton in its sample. The antigen is unknown. Findings and limits, study-wide: Across healthy donors, higher total template counts meant significantly greater approximately two-week count variance.

TCRdb keeps only in-frame clones here, not all; method: immunoSEQ multiplex PCR. The repertoire holds about 85,000 clones, with 70% to 90% as singletons. No infections or other immune events were documented during collection. This chain links TRBV10-1 with TRBJ1-5, with a possible D match to TRBD1 (5 bases). The source material was blood. This TCR was sampled from a person aged 18 to 75 in good health. The CDR3 region has the DNA TGCGCCAGCAGTGAGACCCAATCACAGGAAGGGTTGAATCAGCCCCAGCATTTT. Translated: CASSETQSQEGLNQPQHF.